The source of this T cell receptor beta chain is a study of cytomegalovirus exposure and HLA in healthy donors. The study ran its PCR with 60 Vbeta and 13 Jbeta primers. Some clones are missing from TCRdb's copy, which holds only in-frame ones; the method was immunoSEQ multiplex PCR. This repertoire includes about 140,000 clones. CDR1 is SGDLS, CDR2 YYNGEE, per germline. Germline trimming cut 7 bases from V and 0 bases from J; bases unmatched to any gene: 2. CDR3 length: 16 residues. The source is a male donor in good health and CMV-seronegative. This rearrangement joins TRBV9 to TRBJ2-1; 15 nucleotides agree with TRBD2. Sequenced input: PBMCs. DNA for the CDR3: TGTGCCAGCGGACTAGCGGGGGGGAGCTCCTACAATGAGCAGTTCTTC. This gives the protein CASGLAGGSSYNEQFF.